This entry is about one T cell receptor (beta chain). Reverse transcribed after extraction, RNA yielded cDNA as the sequencing template. Data came from immunoSEQ multiplex PCR; TCRdb stores just in-frame clones and leaves some out. The data contain 95,000 to 120,000 clones, 50% to 60% of them seen just once; the ten biggest clones take up more than 20%. CDR3 length: 14 amino acids. Between the trimmed V and J ends, which lost 6 bases and 4 bases, there was a span of 13 bases. CDR1 and CDR2 from the germline V gene are MDHEN and SYDVKM. These data are taken from a study of CD8+ T cells in alopecia areata.

The sequenced sample was NKG2D-low CD8+ T cells sorted from blood. V is TRBV28 and J is TRBJ1-5; no definite D call. This receptor was taken from a human donor with alopecia areata. CDR3 nucleotide sequence: TGTGCCAGCAGCCCCTTCGGCAGTAATCAGCCCCAGCATTTT. It codes for CASSPFGSNQPQHF.